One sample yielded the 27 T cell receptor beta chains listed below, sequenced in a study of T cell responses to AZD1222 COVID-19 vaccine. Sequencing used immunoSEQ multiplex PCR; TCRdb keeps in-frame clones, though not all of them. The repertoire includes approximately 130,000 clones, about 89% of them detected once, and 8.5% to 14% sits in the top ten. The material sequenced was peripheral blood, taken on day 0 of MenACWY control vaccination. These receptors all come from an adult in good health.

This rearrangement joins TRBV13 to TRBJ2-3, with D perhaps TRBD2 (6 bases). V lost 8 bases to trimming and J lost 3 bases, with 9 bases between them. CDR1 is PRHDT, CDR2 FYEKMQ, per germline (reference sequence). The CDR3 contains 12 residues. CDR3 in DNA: TGTGCCAGCTCTCGGGGGACAGATACGCAGTATTTT. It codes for CASSRGTDTQYF.

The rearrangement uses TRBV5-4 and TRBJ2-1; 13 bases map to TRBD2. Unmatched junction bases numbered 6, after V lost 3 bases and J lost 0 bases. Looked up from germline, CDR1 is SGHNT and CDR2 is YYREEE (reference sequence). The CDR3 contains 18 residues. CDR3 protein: CASSSRTSGRSSYNEQFF. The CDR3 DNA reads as TGTGCCAGCAGCTCCAGGACTAGCGGGAGATCCTCCTACAATGAGCAGTTCTTC.

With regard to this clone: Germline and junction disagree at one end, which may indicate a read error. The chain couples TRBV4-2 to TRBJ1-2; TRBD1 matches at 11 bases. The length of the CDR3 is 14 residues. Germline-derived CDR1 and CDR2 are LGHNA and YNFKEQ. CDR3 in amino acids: CVSSQGTGGYGYTF. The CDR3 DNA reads TGTGTCAGCAGCCAAGGGACAGGGGGCTATGGCTACACCTTC.

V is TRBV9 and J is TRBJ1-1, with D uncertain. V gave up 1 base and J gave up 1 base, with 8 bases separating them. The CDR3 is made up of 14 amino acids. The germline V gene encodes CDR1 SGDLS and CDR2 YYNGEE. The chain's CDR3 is CASSVHRANTEAFF. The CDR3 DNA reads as TGTGCCAGCAGCGTACACCGGGCGAACACTGAAGCTTTCTTT.

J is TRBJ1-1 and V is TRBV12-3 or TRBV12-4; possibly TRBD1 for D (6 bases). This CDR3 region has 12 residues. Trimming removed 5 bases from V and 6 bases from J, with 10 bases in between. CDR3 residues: CASSTQGAEAFF. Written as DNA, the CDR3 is TGTGCCAGCAGTACACAGGGCGCTGAAGCTTTCTTT.

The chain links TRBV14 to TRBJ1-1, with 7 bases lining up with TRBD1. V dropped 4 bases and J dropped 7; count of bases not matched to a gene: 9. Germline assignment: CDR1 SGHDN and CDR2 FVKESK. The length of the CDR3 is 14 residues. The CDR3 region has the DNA TGTGCCAGCAGCCTAACAGGGGTTGAGAATGAAGCTTTCTTT. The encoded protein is CASSLTGVENEAFF.

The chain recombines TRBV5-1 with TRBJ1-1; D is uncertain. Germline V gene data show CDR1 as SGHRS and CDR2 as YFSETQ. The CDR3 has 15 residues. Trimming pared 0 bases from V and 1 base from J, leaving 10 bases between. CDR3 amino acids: CASSLEGLGNTEAFF. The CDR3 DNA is TGCGCCAGCAGCTTGGAAGGCCTGGGGAACACTGAAGCTTTCTTT.

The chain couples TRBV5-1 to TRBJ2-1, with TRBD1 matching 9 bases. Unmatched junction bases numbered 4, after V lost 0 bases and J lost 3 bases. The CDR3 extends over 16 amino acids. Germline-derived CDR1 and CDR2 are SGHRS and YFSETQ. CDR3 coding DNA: TGCGCCAGCAGCTTGGATGGGACAGGGTTCTACAATGAGCAGTTCTTC. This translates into CASSLDGTGFYNEQFF.

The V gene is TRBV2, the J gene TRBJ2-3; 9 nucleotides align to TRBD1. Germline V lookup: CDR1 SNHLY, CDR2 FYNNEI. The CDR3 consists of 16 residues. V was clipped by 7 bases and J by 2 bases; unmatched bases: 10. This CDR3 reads CASTLQGTGTTDTQYF. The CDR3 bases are TGTGCCAGCACCCTACAGGGGACAGGGACCACAGATACGCAGTATTTT.

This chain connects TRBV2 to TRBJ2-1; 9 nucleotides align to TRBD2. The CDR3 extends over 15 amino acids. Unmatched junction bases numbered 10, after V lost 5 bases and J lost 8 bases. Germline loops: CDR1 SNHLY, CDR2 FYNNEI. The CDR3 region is CASSSGLATGDEQFF. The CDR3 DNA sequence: TGTGCCAGCAGTTCGGGACTAGCCACCGGAGATGAGCAGTTCTTC.

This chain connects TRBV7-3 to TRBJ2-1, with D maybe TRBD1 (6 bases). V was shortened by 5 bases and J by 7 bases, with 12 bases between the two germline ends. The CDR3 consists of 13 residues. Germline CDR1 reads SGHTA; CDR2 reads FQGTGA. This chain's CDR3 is CASSGRGGNEQFF. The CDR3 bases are TGTGCCAGCAGCGGACGAGGGGGAAATGAGCAGTTCTTC.

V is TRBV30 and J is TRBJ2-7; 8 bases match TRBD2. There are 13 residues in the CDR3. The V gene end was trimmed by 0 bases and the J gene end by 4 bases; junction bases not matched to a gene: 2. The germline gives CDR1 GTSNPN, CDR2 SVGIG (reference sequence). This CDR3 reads CAWSVSGGYEQYF. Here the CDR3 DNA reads TGTGCCTGGAGTGTATCGGGAGGGTACGAGCAGTACTTC.

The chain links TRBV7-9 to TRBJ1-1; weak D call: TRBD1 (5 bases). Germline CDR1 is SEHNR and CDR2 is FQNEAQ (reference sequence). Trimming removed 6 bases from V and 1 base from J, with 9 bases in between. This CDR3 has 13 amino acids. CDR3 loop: CASRPGTNTEAFF. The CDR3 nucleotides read TGTGCCAGCAGACCCGGGACGAACACTGAAGCTTTCTTT.

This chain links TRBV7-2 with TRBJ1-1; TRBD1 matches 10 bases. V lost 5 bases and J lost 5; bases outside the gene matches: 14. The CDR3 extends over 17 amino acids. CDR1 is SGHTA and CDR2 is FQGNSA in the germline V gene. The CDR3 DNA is TGTGCCAGCAGCATCCAGACAGGGGGCGCTAGGAGGACTGAAGCTTTCTTT. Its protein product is CASSIQTGGARRTEAFF. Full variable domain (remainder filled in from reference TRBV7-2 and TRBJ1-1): GAGVSQSPSNKVTEKGKDVELRCDPISGHTALYWYRQSLGQGLEFLIYFQGNSAPDKSGLPSDRFSAERTGGSVSTLTIQRTQQEDSAVYLCASSIQTGGARRTEAFFGQGTRLTVV.

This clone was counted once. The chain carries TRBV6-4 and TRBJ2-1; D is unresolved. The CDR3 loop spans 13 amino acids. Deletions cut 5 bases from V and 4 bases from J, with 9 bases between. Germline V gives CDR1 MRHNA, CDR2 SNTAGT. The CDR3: CASSLTLYNEQFF. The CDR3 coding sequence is TGTGCCAGCAGTCTCACCCTGTACAATGAGCAGTTCTTC.

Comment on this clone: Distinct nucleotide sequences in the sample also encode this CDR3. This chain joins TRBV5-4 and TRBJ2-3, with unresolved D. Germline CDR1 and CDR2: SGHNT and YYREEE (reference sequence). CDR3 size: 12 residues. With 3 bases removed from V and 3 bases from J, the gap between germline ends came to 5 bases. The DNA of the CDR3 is TGTGCCAGCAGCTCCAGTACAGATACGCAGTATTTT. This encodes CASSSSTDTQYF.

CDR3 in DNA: TGCAGCGTTGTATTACCCACGGGGGGCTACACCTTC. It is translated as CSVVLPTGGYTF. The chain employs TRBV29-1 and TRBJ1-2, with D uncertain. The germline V gene has CDR1 SQVTM and CDR2 ANQGSEA. With 4 bases removed from V and 8 bases from J, the gap between germline ends came to 14 bases. This CDR3 comprises 12 residues.

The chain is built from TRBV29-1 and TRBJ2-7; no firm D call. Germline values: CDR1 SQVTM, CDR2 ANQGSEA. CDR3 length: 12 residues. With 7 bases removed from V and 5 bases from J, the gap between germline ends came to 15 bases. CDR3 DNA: TGCAGCGCCTCAGGAGTTTCTAACGAGCAGTACTTC. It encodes CSASGVSNEQYF.

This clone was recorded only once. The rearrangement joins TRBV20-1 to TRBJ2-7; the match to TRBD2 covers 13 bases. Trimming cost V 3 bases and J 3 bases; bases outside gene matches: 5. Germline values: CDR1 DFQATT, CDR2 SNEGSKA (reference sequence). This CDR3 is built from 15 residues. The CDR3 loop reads CSASGLAGVNYEQYF. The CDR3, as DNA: TGCAGTGCTAGTGGACTAGCGGGAGTTAACTACGAGCAGTACTTC.

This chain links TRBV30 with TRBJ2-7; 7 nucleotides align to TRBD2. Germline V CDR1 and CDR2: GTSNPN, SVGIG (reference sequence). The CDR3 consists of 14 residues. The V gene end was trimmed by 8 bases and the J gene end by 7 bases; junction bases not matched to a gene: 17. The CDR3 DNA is TGTGCCCAAACGGTGGGGTCTGGAGCGGGAGAGCAGTACTTC. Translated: CAQTVGSGAGEQYF.

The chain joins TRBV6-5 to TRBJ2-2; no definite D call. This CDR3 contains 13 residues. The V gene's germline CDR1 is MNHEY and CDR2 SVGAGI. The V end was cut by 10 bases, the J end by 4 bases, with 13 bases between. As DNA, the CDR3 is TGTGCCATCCTGACAACCTTCACCGGGGAGCTGTTTTTT. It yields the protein CAILTTFTGELFF.

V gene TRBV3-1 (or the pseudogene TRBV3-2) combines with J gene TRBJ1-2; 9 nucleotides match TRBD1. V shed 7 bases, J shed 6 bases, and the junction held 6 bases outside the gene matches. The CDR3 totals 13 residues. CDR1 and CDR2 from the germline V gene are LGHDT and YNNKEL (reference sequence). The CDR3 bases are TGTGCCAGCAACGAGGGACAGGGAAATGGCTACACCTTC. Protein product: CASNEGQGNGYTF.

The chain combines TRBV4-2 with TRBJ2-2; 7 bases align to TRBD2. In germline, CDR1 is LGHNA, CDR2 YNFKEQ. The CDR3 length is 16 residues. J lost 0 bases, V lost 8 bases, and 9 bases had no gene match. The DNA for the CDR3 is TGTGCCAGCCGCCGTGGGGGGACTACGAACACCGGGGAGCTGTTTTTT. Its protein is CASRRGGTTNTGELFF.

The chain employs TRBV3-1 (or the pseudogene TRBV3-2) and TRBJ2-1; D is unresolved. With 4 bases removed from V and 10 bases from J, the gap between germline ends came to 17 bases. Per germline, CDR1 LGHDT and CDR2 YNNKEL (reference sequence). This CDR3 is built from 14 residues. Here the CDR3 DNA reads TGTGCCAGCAGCCCTCCTCGTCAGGCACTAGAGCAGTTCTTC. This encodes CASSPPRQALEQFF.

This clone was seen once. CDR3 in DNA: TGTGCCACCAGTGTAGGACGGACAGGCACAGATACGCAGTATTTT. Protein: CATSVGRTGTDTQYF. The chain carries TRBV24-1 and TRBJ2-3, with D perhaps TRBD1 (6 bases). CDR3 length equals 15 residues. Trimming cost V 5 bases and J 1 base, with 12 bases left between them. CDR1 and CDR2 (germline): KGHDR, SFDVKD.

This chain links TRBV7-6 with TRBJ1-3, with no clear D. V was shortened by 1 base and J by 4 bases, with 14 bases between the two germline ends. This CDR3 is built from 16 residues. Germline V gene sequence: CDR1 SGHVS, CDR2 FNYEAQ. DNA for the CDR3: TGTGCCAGCAGCTTAGAAGGCAGCTCGTTCGGAAACACCATATATTTT. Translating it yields CASSLEGSSFGNTIYF.

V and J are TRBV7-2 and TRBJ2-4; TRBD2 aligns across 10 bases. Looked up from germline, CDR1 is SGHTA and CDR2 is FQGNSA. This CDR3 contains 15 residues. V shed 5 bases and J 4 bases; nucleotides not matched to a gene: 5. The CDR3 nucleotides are TGTGCCAGCAGCCCCCGGACTAGCGGAAAAAACATTCAGTACTTC. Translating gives CASSPRTSGKNIQYF.